The 8 T cell receptor beta chains in this list originate from one sample, sequenced in a study of T cell changes during pregnancy in multiple sclerosis. Repertoires were generated with immunoSEQ multiplex PCR, while TCRdb's copy carries only in-frame clones and drops some. The data show tens of thousands of clones, roughly 90% seen once. The source was CD8+ T cells from peripheral blood mononuclear cells, collected after pregnancy. These receptors were collected from a female donor with multiple sclerosis, enrolled in a pregnancy study.

CDR3 nucleotides: TGCGCCAGCAGCCAAGATTCGGGGGGGAGCACAGATACGCAGTATTTT. It is translated as CASSQDSGGSTDTQYF. The genes are TRBV4-3 and TRBJ2-3; 8 bases map to TRBD2. This CDR3 has 16 residues. V dropped 0 bases and J dropped 0; count of bases not matched to a gene: 2. Germline values: CDR1 LGHNA, CDR2 YSLEER.

The chain carries TRBV27 and TRBJ1-4; no firm D call. The CDR3 extends over 13 amino acids. V lost 3 bases and J 5 bases, leaving 7 bases between the germline ends. In germline, CDR1 is MNHEY, CDR2 SMNVEV (reference sequence). Here the CDR3 reads CASSFGGNEKLFF. CDR3 sequence (DNA): TGTGCCAGCAGTTTTGGAGGGAATGAAAAACTGTTTTTT.

V usage is TRBV2 and J usage is TRBJ1-1, with D uncertain. V gave up 6 bases and J gave up 4 bases, with 21 bases separating them. The CDR3 covers 16 residues. Germline V gene sequence: CDR1 SNHLY, CDR2 FYNNEI. The CDR3 DNA sequence: TGTGCCAGCAGCCCCCCTTCGAGGGCGGTGAGCACTGAAGCTTTCTTT. Translating gives CASSPPSRAVSTEAFF.

The chain carries TRBV7-3 and TRBJ2-1, with D tentatively TRBD1 (6 bases). Germline CDR1 is SGHTA and CDR2 is FQGTGA. The ends were cut back, 2 bases at V and 2 bases at J, with 13 bases in the middle. The CDR3 spans 16 residues. As DNA, the CDR3 is TGTGCCAGCAGCTTATCAGGGGATCCCCCCTACAATGAGCAGTTCTTC. This sequence encodes CASSLSGDPPYNEQFF.

The sample holds one count of this clone. V is TRBV30 and J is TRBJ2-1, with 8 bases aligning to TRBD1. This CDR3 is built from 13 residues. Germline CDR1 and CDR2: GTSNPN and SVGIG (reference sequence). The trim removed 4 bases at V and 7 bases at J, leaving 6 bases unmatched. The CDR3 sequence: CAWNTGGRNEQFF. The CDR3 bases are TGTGCCTGGAACACAGGGGGGAGAAATGAGCAGTTCTTC.

The chain employs TRBV14 and TRBJ1-1, with a weak D call TRBD1 (5 bases). CDR3 size: 13 residues. Germline-derived CDR1 and CDR2 are SGHDN and FVKESK. The V gene lost 7 bases and the J gene lost 2 bases, with 11 bases spanning the gap. In DNA, the CDR3 is TGTGCCAGCAATCAGGGCCCTAACACTGAAGCTTTCTTT. Its protein is CASNQGPNTEAFF.

This clone was recorded only once. The chain links TRBV7-9 to TRBJ1-4, with 7 nucleotides matching TRBD1. Trimming took 5 bases from V and 5 from J; bases not matched to a gene: 8. CDR1 is SEHNR and CDR2 is FQNEAQ in the germline V gene (reference sequence). The CDR3 is 15 amino acids. The CDR3 protein is CASSKSGTVNEKLFF. CDR3 DNA sequence: TGTGCCAGCAGCAAATCCGGGACAGTGAATGAAAAACTGTTTTTT.

DNA of the CDR3: TGTGCCAGCAGTTCGGACAGGGGGGACTGGATGAACACTGAAGCTTTCTTT. This gives the protein CASSSDRGDWMNTEAFF. The genes are TRBV28 and TRBJ1-1; 10 bases agree with TRBD1. CDR1 and CDR2 (germline): MDHEN, SYDVKM. Losses at the gene ends were 4 bases for V and 0 bases for J; bases not matched to a gene: 8. The CDR3 consists of 17 residues. The full variable domain, its missing parts supplied by reference TRBV28 and TRBJ1-1, is DVKVTQSSRYLVKRTGEKVFLECVQDMDHENMFWYRQDPGLGLRLIYFSYDVKMKEKGDIPEGYSVSREKKERFSLILESASTNQTSMYLCASSSDRGDWMNTEAFFGQGTRLTVV.